This entry lists 30 T cell receptor beta chains sequenced from one sample in a study of OX40 agonist ivuxolimab in advanced cancers. Clones were sequenced by immunoSEQ multiplex PCR, and TCRdb holds only the in-frame ones, with some missing. The table includes tens of thousands of clones, 86% detected once. Sequenced here: CD4+ or CD8+ T cells sorted from blood, sampled in a trial of the OX40 agonist ivuxolimab. These receptors were obtained from an adult with an advanced solid tumor such as melanoma, head and neck, liver or kidney cancer.

The genes are TRBV7-9 and TRBJ1-2; TRBD1 is a possible D gene (5 bases). In germline, CDR1 is SEHNR, CDR2 FQNEAQ (reference sequence). The CDR3 has 15 residues. Trimming shortened V by 4 bases and J by 2 bases, and 14 bases separated the two germline ends. Here the CDR3 reads CASSSLGGANYGYTF. In nucleotides, the CDR3 is TGTGCCAGCAGCTCCCTCGGTGGGGCAAACTATGGCTACACCTTC.

This chain links TRBV18 with TRBJ2-1; D is tentatively TRBD1 or TRBD2 (7 bases each). CDR3 length: 15 amino acids. Germline CDR1 is KGHSH and CDR2 is LQKENI. With 6 bases removed from V and 5 bases from J, the gap between germline ends came to 17 bases. The CDR3 sequence is CASSRRQGGDNEQFF. The CDR3 nucleotides are TGTGCCAGCTCCCGCAGACAGGGAGGGGACAATGAGCAGTTCTTC.

The chain couples TRBV2 to TRBJ2-6; a possible D gene is TRBD1 (5 bases). V was pared by 5 bases and J by 0 bases, with 8 bases between. This CDR3 spans 15 amino acids. The germline gives CDR1 SNHLY, CDR2 FYNNEI. The chain's CDR3 is CASSPGSSGANVLTF. The DNA for the CDR3 is TGTGCCAGCAGTCCAGGGTCCTCTGGGGCCAACGTCCTGACTTTC.

CDR3 DNA sequence: TGTGCCTGGAGTGAGAACCGGACTAGCGGGAGGGACAGCACAGATACGCAGTATTTT. As protein: CAWSENRTSGRDSTDTQYF. This chain joins TRBV30 and TRBJ2-3, with 15 bases identical to TRBD2. Trimming at V came to 1 base and at J to 0 bases, leaving 8 bases not matched to a gene. Germline V gene data show CDR1 as GTSNPN and CDR2 as SVGIG (reference sequence). This CDR3 comprises 19 residues.

V and J are TRBV2 and TRBJ2-1; tentative D call: TRBD2 (6 bases). CDR1 and CDR2 (germline): SNHLY, FYNNEI. This CDR3 spans 15 amino acids. The germline V and J ends were trimmed by 7 bases and 0 bases, with 13 bases remaining between them. As DNA, the CDR3 is TGTGCCAGCACTACTAGCCCCAGCTCCTACAATGAGCAGTTCTTC. It specifies CASTTSPSSYNEQFF.

The CDR3: CASNIQGRTGELFF. The CDR3 DNA is TGTGCCAGTAATATCCAGGGTAGGACCGGGGAGCTGTTTTTT. The chain has TRBV19 and TRBJ2-2, with a possible D match to TRBD1 (5 bases). The CDR3 covers 14 residues. Germline lookup yields CDR1 LNHDA and CDR2 SQIVND (reference sequence). V dropped 7 bases and J dropped 5 bases, with 14 bases sitting between them.

Turning to this clone: The same CDR3 can be traced to other DNA sequences in this sample. J is TRBJ1-4 and V is TRBV6-1; 7 bases agree with TRBD1. Germline CDR1 and CDR2: MNHNS and SASEGT. The CDR3 extends over 13 amino acids. V dropped 6 bases and J dropped 4; count of bases not matched to a gene: 2. For the CDR3, the DNA is TGTGCCAGCAGACAGGGGATTAATGAAAAACTGTTTTTT. Translated: CASRQGINEKLFF.

CDR3 amino acids: CASSQDRGGTYNSPLHF. In DNA, the CDR3 is TGCGCCAGCAGCCAGGACAGGGGTGGCACCTATAATTCACCCCTCCACTTT. The V and J genes are TRBV4-1 and TRBJ1-6; 9 nucleotides align to TRBD1. After removal of 3 bases from V and 2 bases from J, the junction contained 5 bases not matched to a gene. The germline gives CDR1 MGHRA, CDR2 YSYEKL. The CDR3 loop spans 17 amino acids.

This clone has only one observation. The chain has TRBV7-2 and TRBJ1-5; D perhaps matches TRBD1 (6 bases). CDR3 length: 13 residues. Germline assignment: CDR1 SGHTA and CDR2 FQGNSA. V was pared by 4 bases and J by 7 bases, with 11 bases between. In DNA form, the CDR3 reads TGTGCCAGCAGCTCGCGGACAGCCCAGCCCCAGCATTTT. This translates into CASSSRTAQPQHF.

This clone has only one observation. The chain joins TRBV30 to TRBJ2-5, with 8 positions matching TRBD2. Trimming took 0 bases from V and 4 from J; bases not matched to a gene: 4. The CDR3 is 14 residues long. Germline lookup yields CDR1 GTSNPN and CDR2 SVGIG (reference sequence). CDR3 in amino acids: CAWSVTGGGETQYF. In DNA, the CDR3 is TGTGCCTGGAGTGTTACGGGGGGGGGAGAGACCCAGTACTTC.

The CDR3 DNA is TGTGCCAGCAGTGAATACGCGGGAGCACCCCGCGCTGGCACAGATACGCAGTATTTT. Protein sequence: CASSEYAGAPRAGTDTQYF. The V call is TRBV6-1, the J call TRBJ2-3, with TRBD2 matching 7 bases. The germline V gene has CDR1 MNHNS and CDR2 SASEGT. The CDR3 extends over 19 amino acids. The V segment lost 2 bases and the J segment 1 base; nucleotides outside the gene matches: 15.

The chain recombines TRBV19 with TRBJ1-5; D possibly corresponds to TRBD1 (5 bases). V was clipped by 5 bases and J by 1 base, with 9 bases between them. The CDR3 spans 14 residues. Germline V gene lookup returns CDR1 LNHDA and CDR2 SQIVND (reference sequence). In DNA form, the CDR3 reads TGTGCCAGTAGTCATGGGGGGAGCAATCAGCCCCAGCATTTT. Translation: CASSHGGSNQPQHF. The full variable domain, with the rest looked up from reference TRBV19 and TRBJ1-5, is DGGITQSPKYLFRKEGQNVTLSCEQNLNHDAMYWYRQDPGQGLRLIYYSQIVNDFQKGDIAEGYSVSREKKESFPLTVTSAQKNPTAFYLCASSHGGSNQPQHFGDGTRLSIL.

The V call is TRBV6-1, the J call TRBJ1-3; D gene unclear. The CDR3 is 16 amino acids. Trimming stripped 1 base from V and 0 bases from J, with 10 bases between. CDR1 is MNHNS and CDR2 is SASEGT in the germline V gene. CDR3 in amino acids: CASSEGWASSGNTIYF. DNA of the CDR3: TGTGCCAGCAGTGAAGGGTGGGCCTCCTCTGGAAACACCATATATTTT.

The chain recombines TRBV6-6 with TRBJ1-2; unclear D gene. The germline gives CDR1 MNHNY, CDR2 SVGAGI (reference sequence). Trimming removed 8 bases at V and 8 bases at J, with 12 bases between. This CDR3 comprises 11 residues. The CDR3 protein is CASLYLGGYTF. The CDR3 nucleotides are TGTGCCAGCCTTTACCTCGGGGGCTACACCTTC.

The J gene is TRBJ1-1, the V gene TRBV18; 9 positions agree with TRBD1. The germline V gene has CDR1 KGHSH and CDR2 LQKENI. The CDR3 is made up of 18 amino acids. V lost 4 bases to trimming and J lost 0 bases; unmatched junction nucleotides: 12. CDR3: CASSLRSQGASMNTEAFF. Here the CDR3 DNA reads TGTGCCAGCTCACTCCGATCACAGGGGGCCTCCATGAACACTGAAGCTTTCTTT.

This clone was counted once. J is TRBJ2-1 and V is TRBV30; D is possibly TRBD2 (5 bases). Germline CDR1 reads GTSNPN; CDR2 reads SVGIG (reference sequence). The CDR3 loop spans 11 amino acids. Trimming took 3 bases from V and 8 from J, leaving 8 bases between them. Written as DNA, the CDR3 is TGTGCCTGGAGCGGGGTCGATGAGCAGTTCTTC. This codes for CAWSGVDEQFF.

The rearrangement links TRBV7-2 to TRBJ2-5, with 7 nucleotides matching TRBD1. V trimming: 6 bases; J trimming: 2 bases; junction bases outside the gene matches: 6. The CDR3 is 14 residues long. Germline V CDR1 and CDR2: SGHTA, FQGNSA. As DNA, the CDR3 is TGTGCCAGCAGTAGAACAGGGGCGCAAGAGACCCAGTACTTC. Encoded protein: CASSRTGAQETQYF.

This chain links TRBV6-5 with TRBJ2-7; 9 bases are a match to TRBD1. V shed 2 bases, J shed 3 bases, and the junction held 5 bases outside the gene matches. Looked up from germline, CDR1 is MNHEY and CDR2 is SVGAGI. CDR3 length equals 15 residues. CDR3 in amino acids: CASSYTGQGFYEQYF. As DNA, the CDR3 is TGTGCCAGCAGTTACACGGGACAGGGTTTCTACGAGCAGTACTTC.

CDR3 residues: CASSYSIQREDNEQFF. CDR3 coding DNA: TGTGCCAGCAGTTACTCGATCCAGCGGGAGGACAATGAGCAGTTCTTC. V gene TRBV6-5 combines with J gene TRBJ2-1; TRBD2 agrees at 9 bases. The CDR3 is 16 residues long. With 0 bases clipped from V and 5 bases from J, the junction kept 5 bases outside the gene matches. Germline CDR1 reads MNHEY; CDR2 reads SVGAGI.

V is TRBV6-1 and J is TRBJ2-5, with D tentatively TRBD1 (5 bases). The CDR3 sequence is 14 residues long. From germline, CDR1 is MNHNS and CDR2 SASEGT. The V and J ends lost 0 bases and 7 bases respectively, with 12 bases between them. CDR3: CASSEAAQGVTQYF. The CDR3 DNA is TGTGCCAGCAGTGAAGCCGCACAAGGGGTGACCCAGTACTTC.

J is TRBJ2-5 and V is TRBV28; 12 bases are a match to TRBD2. Germline loops: CDR1 MDHEN, CDR2 SYDVKM. The CDR3 contains 15 residues. The trim removed 7 bases at V and 11 bases at J, leaving 14 bases unmatched. CDR3 sequence (DNA): TGTGCCAGCAACCCCTCTAGCGGGAGGGCCCGAGAGCAGTACTTC. Amino acid sequence: CASNPSSGRAREQYF.

In this sample, this clone turned up a few times. The chain carries TRBV19 and TRBJ2-5, with 12 bases lining up with TRBD1. The germline V gene has CDR1 LNHDA and CDR2 SQIVND (reference sequence). Germline trimming cut 4 bases from V and 5 bases from J; bases unmatched to any gene: 8. The CDR3 runs 16 residues. The CDR3 DNA reads as TGTGCCAGTAGTAGGGGGACAGGGGGCGTAGGGGAGACCCAGTACTTC. Amino acid sequence: CASSRGTGGVGETQYF.

This clone was found once. The rearrangement joins TRBV29-1 to TRBJ2-5; tentative D call: TRBD2 (5 bases). The CDR3 is 13 residues long. Per germline, CDR1 SQVTM and CDR2 ANQGSEA. The V end was cut by 6 bases, the J end by 1 base, with 12 bases between. DNA of the CDR3: TGCAGCGTCCTAGGAGGAGGCCAAGAGACCCAGTACTTC. Translated: CSVLGGGQETQYF.

The table lists this clone with a few counts. The gene calls are TRBV11-2 and TRBJ2-5; no clear D. Germline V CDR1 and CDR2: SGHAT, FQNNGV. Trimming cost V 4 bases and J 2 bases, with 8 bases left between them. CDR3 length equals 13 residues. The CDR3 DNA is TGTGCCAGCAGCTCGACCTTACAAGAGACCCAGTACTTC. This sequence encodes CASSSTLQETQYF.

This clone has more than one count but fewer than ten. The V gene is TRBV6-5, the J gene TRBJ1-5; no clear D. This CDR3 comprises 15 residues. Trimming removed 9 bases at V and 1 base at J, with 16 bases between. Per the germline V gene, CDR1 is MNHEY and CDR2 is SVGAGI. The CDR3 nucleotides read TGTGCCAGTCAATCGGACGGATTAAGCAATCAGCCCCAGCATTTT. Protein product: CASQSDGLSNQPQHF.

This chain joins TRBV5-1 and TRBJ2-5, with D tentatively TRBD1 (5 bases). V shed 5 bases and J shed 1 base, with 9 bases lying between them. CDR1 is SGHRS and CDR2 is YFSETQ in the germline V gene. CDR3 length: 13 amino acids. In nucleotides, the CDR3 is TGCGCCAGCAGAGGGGCGGTCCAAGAGACCCAGTACTTC. It specifies CASRGAVQETQYF.

The chain couples TRBV1 to TRBJ2-5; no check of the table's D call, TRBD2, against the DNA was made. TRBV1 is a pseudogene locus. The CDR3 runs 16 residues. The CDR3: CTSSQDPVAAQETQYF. In DNA form, the CDR3 reads TGCACCAGCAGCCAAGACCCTGTAGCAGCCCAAGAGACCCAGTACTTC.

The gene calls are TRBV19 and TRBJ1-2, with 10 bases lining up with TRBD1. Germline V lookup: CDR1 LNHDA, CDR2 SQIVND (reference sequence). Germline trimming cut 5 bases from V and 7 bases from J; bases unmatched to any gene: 7. The CDR3 extends over 14 amino acids. DNA of the CDR3: TGTGCCAGTAGTTCTATGACAGGGGGCTCTGGCTACACCTTC. It encodes CASSSMTGGSGYTF.

This rearrangement joins TRBV28 to TRBJ2-7; either TRBD1 or TRBD2 may supply D (5 bases each). V lost 8 bases and J 2 bases, leaving 13 bases between the germline ends. The germline gives CDR1 MDHEN, CDR2 SYDVKM. The CDR3 totals 13 residues. CDR3 sequence reads: CASARDHTYEQYF. DNA for the CDR3: TGTGCCAGCGCCCGGGACCACACCTACGAGCAGTACTTC.

The rearrangement joins TRBV6-5 to TRBJ2-7, with 7 bases lining up with TRBD1. This CDR3 contains 14 residues. Germline lookup yields CDR1 MNHEY and CDR2 SVGAGI. The V gene end was trimmed by 6 bases and the J gene end by 0 bases; junction bases not matched to a gene: 5. The CDR3 sequence: CASRPGQSSYEQYF. The DNA for the CDR3 is TGTGCCAGCAGGCCGGGACAGAGCTCCTACGAGCAGTACTTC.